This entry lists 20 T cell receptor beta chains sequenced from one sample in a study of blood T cell repertoires in COVID-19 (dated by TCRdb to 2020 to 2021). The receptor library was made with the immunoSEQ multiplex PCR assay. Entries here come from immuneACCESS through TCRdb and include only in-frame sequences with V and J called. Some clones fail to appear in such tables; in the studies checked, an unresolved V gene covers under half of the shortfall, and the cause of the remainder is unknown. The sample profile shows 130,000 to 150,000 clones; about 79% of them were found once. Approximately 2.9% of the sample goes to the ten largest clones. Source material: peripheral blood. The source is a woman of 80 years or more with acute or convalescent COVID-19.

The V and J genes are TRBV5-6 and TRBJ2-7; TRBD1 agrees at 7 bases. Unmatched junction bases numbered 11, after V lost 2 bases and J lost 3 bases. Germline CDR1 and CDR2: SGHDT and YYEEEE. The CDR3 loop spans 16 amino acids. The CDR3 bases are TGTGCCAGCAGCTTCGGGGCGACAGGGTCCAACTACGAGCAGTACTTC. Translation: CASSFGATGSNYEQYF.

The chain recombines TRBV9 with TRBJ1-6; the D gene is possibly TRBD1 (6 bases). Trimming took off 0 bases at V and 6 bases at J, with 7 bases between the two ends. The CDR3 extends over 14 amino acids. Germline V lookup: CDR1 SGDLS, CDR2 YYNGEE. CDR3 loop: CASSVVDSNSPLHF. In DNA form, the CDR3 reads TGTGCCAGCAGCGTAGTGGACAGTAATTCACCCCTCCACTTT.

V is TRBV3-1 (or the pseudogene TRBV3-2) and J is TRBJ1-5; D ambiguous. Germline V gives CDR1 LGHDT, CDR2 YNNKEL (reference sequence). Between the trimmed V and J ends, which lost 1 base and 7 bases, there was a span of 5 bases. This CDR3 spans 12 amino acids. The CDR3 here is CASSQARQPQHF. CDR3 DNA: TGTGCCAGCAGCCAAGCGCGACAGCCCCAGCATTTT.

This chain uses TRBV10-3 with TRBJ1-1, with 8 bases matching TRBD1. The CDR3 is 13 amino acids. V dropped 4 bases and J dropped 8; count of bases not matched to a gene: 6. Germline-derived CDR1 and CDR2 are ENHRY and SYGVKD. CDR3 DNA sequence: TGTGCCATCAGTGGATCCGGGACAGGAGAAGCTTTCTTT. Translation: CAISGSGTGEAFF.

The rearrangement uses TRBV9 and TRBJ2-3; 10 bases align to TRBD2. This CDR3 comprises 18 residues. Germline CDR1 reads SGDLS; CDR2 reads YYNGEE. J lost 1 base, V lost 0 bases, and 8 bases had no gene match. CDR3 DNA: TGTGCCAGCAGCGTAGCTTGGGGGCTAGCGGGGGGCACAGATACGCAGTATTTT. Translation gives CASSVAWGLAGGTDTQYF.

The chain joins TRBV7-2 to TRBJ1-2, with a possible D match to TRBD1 (5 bases). V was cut by 5 bases and J by 0 bases, with 13 bases left in between. The CDR3 has 15 residues. Looked up from germline, CDR1 is SGHTA and CDR2 is FQGNSA. In DNA form, the CDR3 reads TGTGCCAGCAGCGTAGACAGCAAAGCTAACTATGGCTACACCTTC. Translated: CASSVDSKANYGYTF.

The V gene is TRBV10-3, the J gene TRBJ1-1, with TRBD1 as a possible D gene (5 bases). Germline lookup yields CDR1 ENHRY and CDR2 SYGVKD. The CDR3 loop spans 16 amino acids. The V end was cut by 0 bases, the J end by 3 bases, with 14 bases between. CDR3 residues: CAISESGGGTHTEAFF. The CDR3 region has the DNA TGTGCCATCAGTGAGTCGGGCGGGGGGACGCACACTGAAGCTTTCTTT.

The chain joins TRBV4-1 to TRBJ2-5; 7 bases match TRBD2. This CDR3 region has 17 residues. V gave up 0 bases and J gave up 2 bases; unmatched junction bases: 9. Germline CDR1 MGHRA, CDR2 YSYEKL. Written as DNA, the CDR3 is TGCGCCAGCAGCCAAGATACTGGCGGGGGTCGACAAGAGACCCAGTACTTC. This sequence encodes CASSQDTGGGRQETQYF.

The chain is built from TRBV7-6 and TRBJ1-1; a weak D match, TRBD1 (6 bases). The CDR3 spans 14 residues. The V gene's germline CDR1 is SGHVS and CDR2 FNYEAQ. Trimming cost V 6 bases and J 1 base, with 12 bases left between them. This chain's CDR3 is CASSPNRANTEAFF. CDR3 DNA sequence: TGTGCCAGCAGTCCTAACAGGGCGAACACTGAAGCTTTCTTT.

The CDR3 DNA sequence: TGTGCCAGCAGCGCGGGGGGGGCAGGCAATCAGCCCCAGCATTTT. It is translated as CASSAGGAGNQPQHF. The chain carries TRBV6-4 and TRBJ1-5; perhaps TRBD1 as D (6 bases). Trimming removed 6 bases from V and 2 bases from J, with 14 bases in between. Germline V gives CDR1 MRHNA, CDR2 SNTAGT. The CDR3 has 15 residues.

V and J are TRBV19 and TRBJ1-1, with TRBD1 identical over 8 bases. Germline CDR1 and CDR2: LNHDA and SQIVND (reference sequence). The CDR3 sequence is 14 residues long. Unmatched junction bases numbered 7, after V lost 7 bases and J lost 3 bases. The CDR3 nucleotides read TGTGCCAGTACCCCCTTGGACAGGGACACTGAAGCTTTCTTT. Amino acids: CASTPLDRDTEAFF. Combining the CDR3 with reference TRBV19 and TRBJ1-1 gives the whole variable domain DGGITQSPKYLFRKEGQNVTLSCEQNLNHDAMYWYRQDPGQGLRLIYYSQIVNDFQKGDIAEGYSVSREKKESFPLTVTSAQKNPTAFYLCASTPLDRDTEAFFGQGTRLTVV.

The CDR3 here is CASSQRQGTSGANVLTF. The CDR3, as DNA: TGTGCCAGCAGCCAGAGACAGGGGACGTCTGGGGCCAACGTCCTGACTTTC. This rearrangement joins TRBV5-6 to TRBJ2-6; TRBD1 aligns across 8 bases. CDR1 and CDR2 (germline): SGHDT, YYEEEE. This CDR3 is built from 17 residues. V was clipped by 4 bases and J by 1 base; unmatched bases: 7.

This chain links TRBV7-9 with TRBJ1-1; D is undetermined. The CDR3 is made up of 13 amino acids. Deletions cut 5 bases from V and 1 base from J, with 8 bases between. CDR1 is SEHNR, CDR2 FQNEAQ, per germline (reference sequence). CDR3 sequence (DNA): TGTGCCAGCAGCACAGACGCGAACACTGAAGCTTTCTTT. Its protein is CASSTDANTEAFF. Together with reference TRBV7-9 and TRBJ1-1, the CDR3 gives the full variable domain: DTGVSQNPRHKITKRGQNVTFRCDPISEHNRLYWYRQTLGQGPEFLTYFQNEAQLEKSRLLSDRFSAERPKGSFSTLEIQRTEQGDSAMYLCASSTDANTEAFFGQGTRLTVV.

J is TRBJ2-5 and V is TRBV27, with TRBD2 matching over 14 bases. The V segment lost 3 bases and the J segment 2 bases; nucleotides outside the gene matches: 5. This CDR3 comprises 17 residues. Germline lookup yields CDR1 MNHEY and CDR2 SMNVEV (reference sequence). CDR3: CASSLTSGGAWQETQYF. The CDR3 DNA reads TGTGCCAGCAGTTTGACTAGCGGGGGGGCCTGGCAAGAGACCCAGTACTTC.

The J gene is TRBJ2-3, the V gene TRBV6-4; 8 nucleotides agree with TRBD2. The germline CDR1 and CDR2 sequences are MRHNA and SNTAGT. With V trimmed by 5 bases and J by 1 base, 8 bases remained unmatched. This CDR3 is built from 16 residues. This chain's CDR3 is CASSPMRAGGTDTQYF. The CDR3 DNA follows: TGTGCCAGCAGTCCGATGCGAGCGGGGGGCACAGATACGCAGTATTTT.

The chain combines TRBV4-2 with TRBJ1-2; TRBD1 is a possible D gene (5 bases). Germline assignment: CDR1 LGHNA and CDR2 YNFKEQ. Trimming removed 1 base at V and 4 bases at J, with 7 bases between. The CDR3 covers 13 residues. The CDR3 DNA is TGTGCCAGCAGCCAAGGTACAGGCTATGGCTACACCTTC. This gives the protein CASSQGTGYGYTF.

The chain is built from TRBV10-3 and TRBJ2-3; TRBD2 agrees at 11 bases. Germline V gene lookup returns CDR1 ENHRY and CDR2 SYGVKD. The CDR3 is 17 amino acids. The junction had 6 bases not matched to a gene; V was cut back by 0 bases and J by 4 bases. CDR3 sequence: CAISESTSGGFSDTQYF. For the CDR3, the DNA is TGTGCCATCAGTGAGTCTACTAGCGGGGGTTTCTCAGATACGCAGTATTTT.

This chain links TRBV10-3 with TRBJ1-2; TRBD1 aligns across 7 bases. The germline V gene has CDR1 ENHRY and CDR2 SYGVKD. The CDR3 has 13 residues. V dropped 10 bases and J dropped 2; count of bases not matched to a gene: 7. CDR3 region: CASRTGENYGYTF. CDR3 nucleotides: TGTGCCAGCCGAACAGGGGAGAACTATGGCTACACCTTC.

The chain has TRBV7-7 and TRBJ2-7, with D possibly being TRBD1 (5 bases). Germline values: CDR1 SSHAT, CDR2 FNYEAQ (reference sequence). Trimming took 5 bases from V and 7 from J, leaving 15 bases between them. The CDR3 contains 13 residues. CDR3 region: CASSPSLNREQYF. The DNA of the CDR3 is TGTGCCAGCAGCCCCTCGTTAAACAGGGAGCAGTACTTC.

The rearrangement joins TRBV5-4 to TRBJ2-3, with a weak D call TRBD2 (5 bases). Per the germline V gene, CDR1 is SGHNT and CDR2 is YYREEE (reference sequence). The CDR3 has 12 residues. The V and J ends lost 0 bases and 14 bases respectively, with 13 bases between them. The CDR3 DNA reads TGTGCCAGCAGCTTGGGTGTTGGACTTGGGTATTTT. Protein product: CASSLGVGLGYF.